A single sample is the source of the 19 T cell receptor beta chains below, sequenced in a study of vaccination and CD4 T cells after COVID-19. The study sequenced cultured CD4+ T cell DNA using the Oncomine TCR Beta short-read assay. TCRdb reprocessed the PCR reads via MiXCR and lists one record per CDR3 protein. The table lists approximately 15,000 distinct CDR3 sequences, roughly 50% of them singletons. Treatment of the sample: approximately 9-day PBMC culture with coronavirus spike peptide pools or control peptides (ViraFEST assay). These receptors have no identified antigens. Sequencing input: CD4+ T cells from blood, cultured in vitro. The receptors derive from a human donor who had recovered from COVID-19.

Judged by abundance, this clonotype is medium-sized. The CDR3 sequence: CASSFSGSLTEQYF. Here the CDR3 DNA reads TGTGCCAGCAGTTTTTCGGGGTCCCTGACCGAGCAGTACTTC. This chain uses TRBV12-3 or TRBV12-4 with TRBJ2-7; D possibly corresponds to TRBD2 (5 bases). This CDR3 has 14 residues. V lost 3 bases to trimming and J lost 6 bases, with 15 bases between them.

CDR3 sequence: CASSYGRQQAFF. The CDR3 nucleotides read TGTGCCAGCAGTTACGGGAGACAACAAGCTTTCTTT. The chain links TRBV28 to TRBJ1-1; D ambiguous. CDR1 and CDR2 (germline): MDHEN, SYDVKM. The CDR3 length is 12 residues. Trimming took off 4 bases at V and 9 bases at J, with 12 bases between the two ends.

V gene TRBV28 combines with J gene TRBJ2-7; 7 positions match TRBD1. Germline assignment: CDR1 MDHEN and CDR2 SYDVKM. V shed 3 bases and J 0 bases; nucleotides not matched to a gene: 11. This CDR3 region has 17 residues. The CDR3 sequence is CASSFTNRGRFSYEQYF. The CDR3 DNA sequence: TGTGCCAGCAGTTTTACAAACAGGGGACGATTCTCCTACGAGCAGTACTTC.

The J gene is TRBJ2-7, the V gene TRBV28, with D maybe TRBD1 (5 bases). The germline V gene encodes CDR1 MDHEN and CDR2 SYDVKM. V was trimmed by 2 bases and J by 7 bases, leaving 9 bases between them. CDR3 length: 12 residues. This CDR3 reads CASSLGRVEQYF. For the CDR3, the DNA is TGTGCCAGCAGTTTAGGCAGGGTAGAGCAGTACTTC.

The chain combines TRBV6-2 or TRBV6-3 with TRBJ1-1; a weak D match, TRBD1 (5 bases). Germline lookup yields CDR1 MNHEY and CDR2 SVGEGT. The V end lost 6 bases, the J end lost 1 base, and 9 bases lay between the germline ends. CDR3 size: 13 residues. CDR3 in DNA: TGTGCCAGCAGCCTACAGGAGAACACTGAAGCTTTCTTT. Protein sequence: CASSLQENTEAFF.

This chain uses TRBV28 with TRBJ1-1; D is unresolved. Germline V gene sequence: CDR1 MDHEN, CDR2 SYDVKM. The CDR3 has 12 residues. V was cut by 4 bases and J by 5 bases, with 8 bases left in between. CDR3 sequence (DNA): TGTGCCAGCAGTTCCCAAAGGACTGAAGCTTTCTTT. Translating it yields CASSSQRTEAFF.

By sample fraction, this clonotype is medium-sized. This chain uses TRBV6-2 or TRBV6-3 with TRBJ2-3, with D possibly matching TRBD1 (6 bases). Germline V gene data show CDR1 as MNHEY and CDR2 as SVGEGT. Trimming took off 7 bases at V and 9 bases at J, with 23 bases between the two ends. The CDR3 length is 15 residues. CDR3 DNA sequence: TGTGCCAGCACCGTCCCTCGGGGTGCCACAGGGACGCAGTATTTT. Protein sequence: CASTVPRGATGTQYF.

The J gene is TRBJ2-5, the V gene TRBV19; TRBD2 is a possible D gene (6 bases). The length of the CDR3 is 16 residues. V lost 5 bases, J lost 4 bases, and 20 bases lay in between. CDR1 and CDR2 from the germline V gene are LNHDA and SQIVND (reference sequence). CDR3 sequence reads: CASSPLEGPGVETQYF. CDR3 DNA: TGTGCCAGTAGTCCGCTGGAGGGGCCCGGGGTAGAGACCCAGTACTTC.

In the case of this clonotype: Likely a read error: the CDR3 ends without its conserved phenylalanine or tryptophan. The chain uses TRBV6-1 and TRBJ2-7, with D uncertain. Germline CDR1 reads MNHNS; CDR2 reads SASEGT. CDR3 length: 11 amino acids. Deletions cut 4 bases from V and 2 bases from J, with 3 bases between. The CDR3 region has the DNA TGTGCCAGCAGTGTCACCTACGAGCAGTACATC. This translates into CASSVTYEQYI.

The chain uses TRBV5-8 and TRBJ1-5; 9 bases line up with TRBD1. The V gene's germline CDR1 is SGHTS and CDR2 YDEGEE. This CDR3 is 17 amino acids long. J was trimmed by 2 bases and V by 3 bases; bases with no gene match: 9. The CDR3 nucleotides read TGTGCCAGCAGCTCGGGACAGGGTAGGGTCGGCAATCAGCCCCAGCATTTT. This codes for CASSSGQGRVGNQPQHF.

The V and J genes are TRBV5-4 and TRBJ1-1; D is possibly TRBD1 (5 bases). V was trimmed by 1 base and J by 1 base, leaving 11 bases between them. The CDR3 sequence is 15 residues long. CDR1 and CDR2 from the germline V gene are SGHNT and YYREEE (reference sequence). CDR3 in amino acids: CASSLRAGQNTEAFF. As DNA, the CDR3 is TGTGCCAGCAGCTTGAGGGCAGGGCAGAACACTGAAGCTTTCTTT.

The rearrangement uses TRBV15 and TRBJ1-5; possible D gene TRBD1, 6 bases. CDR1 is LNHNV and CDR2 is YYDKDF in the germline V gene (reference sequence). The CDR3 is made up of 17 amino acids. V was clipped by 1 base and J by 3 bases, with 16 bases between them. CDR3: CATSRAEQGATNQPQHF. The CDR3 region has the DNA TGTGCCACCAGCAGAGCTGAACAGGGCGCTACCAATCAGCCCCAGCATTTT.

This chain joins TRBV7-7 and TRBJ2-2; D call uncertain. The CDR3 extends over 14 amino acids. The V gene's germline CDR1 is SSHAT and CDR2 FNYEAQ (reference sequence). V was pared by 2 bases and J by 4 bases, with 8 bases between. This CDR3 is CASSLFSGTGELFF. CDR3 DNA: TGTGCCAGCAGCTTATTCTCTGGCACCGGGGAGCTGTTTTTT.

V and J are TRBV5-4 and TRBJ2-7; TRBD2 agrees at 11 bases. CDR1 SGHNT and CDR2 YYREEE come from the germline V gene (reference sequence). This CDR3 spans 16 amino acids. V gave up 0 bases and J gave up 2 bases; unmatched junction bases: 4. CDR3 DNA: TGTGCCAGCAGCTTGGCCGGGACTAGCGGAACCTACGAGCAGTACTTC. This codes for CASSLAGTSGTYEQYF.

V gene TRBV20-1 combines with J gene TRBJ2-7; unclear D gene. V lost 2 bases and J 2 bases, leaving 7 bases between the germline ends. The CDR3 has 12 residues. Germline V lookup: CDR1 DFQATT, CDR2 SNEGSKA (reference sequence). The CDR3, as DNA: TGCAGTGCTAGAAAGACAACCTACGAGCAGTACTTC. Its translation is CSARKTTYEQYF.

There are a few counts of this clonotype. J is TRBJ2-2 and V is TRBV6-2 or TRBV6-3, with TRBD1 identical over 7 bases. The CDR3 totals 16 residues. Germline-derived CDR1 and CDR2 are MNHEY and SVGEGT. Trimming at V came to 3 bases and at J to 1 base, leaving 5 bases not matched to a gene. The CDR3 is CASSYRQGENTGELFF. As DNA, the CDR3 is TGTGCCAGCAGTTATAGGCAGGGGGAGAACACCGGGGAGCTGTTTTTT.

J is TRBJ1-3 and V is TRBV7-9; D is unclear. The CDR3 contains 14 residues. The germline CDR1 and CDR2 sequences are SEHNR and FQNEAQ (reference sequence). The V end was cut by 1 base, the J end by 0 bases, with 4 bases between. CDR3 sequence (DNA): TGTGCCAGCAGCTTAGGGACCTCTGGAAACACCATATATTTT. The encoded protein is CASSLGTSGNTIYF.

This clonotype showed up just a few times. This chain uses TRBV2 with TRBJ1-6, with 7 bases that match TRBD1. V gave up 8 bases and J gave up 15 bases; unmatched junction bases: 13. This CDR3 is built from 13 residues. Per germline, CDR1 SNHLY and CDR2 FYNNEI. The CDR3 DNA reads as TGTGCCAGCCAACCCGGACAGGCCTTGGGCCTCCACTTT. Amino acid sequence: CASQPGQALGLHF.

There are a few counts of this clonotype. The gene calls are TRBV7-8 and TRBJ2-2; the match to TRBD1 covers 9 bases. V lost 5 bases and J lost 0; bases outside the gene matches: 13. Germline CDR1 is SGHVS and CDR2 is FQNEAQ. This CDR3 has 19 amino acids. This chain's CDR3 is CASSDPWGQGLSNTGELFF. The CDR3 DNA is TGTGCCAGCAGCGATCCTTGGGGACAGGGTTTGTCGAACACCGGGGAGCTGTTTTTT.